A selection of T cell receptor beta chains follows, all from one sample in a study of identical twins. MiXCR was run by TCRdb on the 5' RACE reads, yielding one entry per CDR3 protein. The sample lists about 700,000 distinct CDR3 sequences, under 9% occurring once. The same sample was also studied in work on yellow fever vaccine responses in identical twins.

The specimen sequenced was PBMCs. Receptor source: a woman younger than 35 in good health. Both conserved end residues are trimmed from each CDR3.

cdr3_length j_call v_call cdr3_aa
14 TRBJ2-1 TRBV25-1 ASSEYATGKYNEQF
12 TRBJ2-7 TRBV20-1 SAGDSGSSYEQY
13 TRBJ2-2 TRBV12-3/TRBV12-4 ASRPRTPPYGELF
13 TRBJ2-1 TRBV6-2/TRBV6-3 ASSYSPGYDNEQF
14 TRBJ1-1 TRBV2 ASSEANIRPSTEAF
11 TRBJ2-3 TRBV5-1 ASSPVGTDTQY
13 TRBJ1-5 TRBV12-3/TRBV12-4 ASSSLGSGNQPQH
13 TRBJ2-1 TRBV6-2/TRBV6-3 ASGTARRSYNEQF
16 TRBJ2-3 TRBV6-5 ASSYSSGSPSATDTQY
10 TRBJ2-2 TRBV29-1 TAGVGTGELF
13 TRBJ1-1 TRBV3-1 ASRPSDVLNTEAF
13 TRBJ2-7 TRBV27 ASSFAGPTSYEQY
10 TRBJ1-5 TRBV28 ASSSGVQPQH
12 TRBJ1-1 TRBV3-1 ASRRNSQGSEAF
15 TRBJ2-7 TRBV20-1 SARGPSGGAQFYEQY
13 TRBJ2-5 TRBV3-1 ASSRRDGSEETQY
14 TRBJ2-7 TRBV28 ASSVNADSHPGEQY
9 TRBJ2-2 TRBV6-5 ASSGTGFYV
14 TRBJ2-4 TRBV20-1 SAITTGRLAKNIQY
12 TRBJ2-1 TRBV24-1 ATSDLRQDNEQF
11 TRBJ2-7 TRBV6-2/TRBV6-3 ASSQRDTYEQY
10 TRBJ2-7 TRBV6-6 ASSHSIREQY
12 TRBJ2-3 TRBV5-1 ASSSSPGADTQY
15 TRBJ2-3 TRBV25-1 ASSDSEDRGTTDTQY
11 TRBJ2-3 TRBV20-1 SAQGLATDTQY
14 TRBJ2-5 TRBV28 ASSRPGQAYQETQY
14 TRBJ2-1 TRBV7-9 ASSFAGLAGSNEQF
14 TRBJ2-1 TRBV7-9 ASSQAAVRARDEQF
12 TRBJ1-1 TRBV9 ASSPPRTDTEAF
13 TRBJ2-3 TRBV6-5 ASSYWGNREDTQY
14 TRBJ2-5 TRBV7-2 ASSTSGGVSRETQY
12 TRBJ2-7 TRBV20-1 SATKDSLSYEQY
13 TRBJ2-3 TRBV7-2 ASSLRWDYTDTQY
16 TRBJ1-6 TRBV20-1 SARDRGANPSYNSPLH
13 TRBJ2-7 TRBV12-5 ASGFWTGHTYEQY
14 TRBJ1-6 TRBV12-3/TRBV12-4 ASSFGQGPLNSPLH
12 TRBJ2-1 TRBV19 ASSPQRGFNEQF
12 TRBJ1-4 TRBV6-5 ASSYSGRREKLF
13 TRBJ2-5 TRBV28 ASNTVGLAGETQY
13 TRBJ2-7 TRBV2 ASSESAGGYGEQY
13 TRBJ2-1 TRBV27 ASSLRLAGGDEQF
11 TRBJ2-5 TRBV7-9 ASSRGGKETQY
13 TRBJ2-5 TRBV18 ASSPELAGKETQY
11 TRBJ2-1 TRBV20-1 SVRGLQRDEQF
16 TRBJ2-2 TRBV12-3/TRBV12-4 TCNFTSGRRGSTGELF
12 TRBJ2-7 TRBV5-1 ASSLRLPSYEQY
14 TRBJ2-3 TRBV5-1 ASTLMTSGGGDTQY
13 TRBJ1-6 TRBV10-3 AIRDRQGGNSPLH
10 TRBJ1-5 TRBV10-3 ATGTDNQPQH
13 TRBJ1-5 TRBV7-2 ASSPGQGWIQPQH
13 TRBJ2-1 TRBV12-3/TRBV12-4 ASSYLVGGIHEQF